Listed below are T cell receptor beta chains from one sample, sequenced in a study of blood T cell repertoires in COVID-19. Here immunoSEQ multiplex PCR was the method, and the copy in TCRdb shows in-frame clones only, minus some. Seen here are some 120,000 clones, roughly 90% observed once, and the top ten hold approximately 3.5%. Sequencing input: peripheral blood. The receptors come from a man aged 50 to 60 with active COVID-19. Each CDR3 is given with its conserved first and last residue. The size of a clone is reported for some rows only, either as once, few or many, or as a class for expanded clones.

V: TRBV15
size: -
CDR3: CATSRDRGNNEQFF

V: TRBV7-9
size: -
CDR3: CASSLAGTRETQYF

V: TRBV6-6
size: -
CDR3: CASSTGQNPYGYTF

V: TRBV2
size: -
CDR3: CASSEWATGELFF

V: TRBV27
size: -
CDR3: CASSSRVSGGKEDTQYF

V: TRBV10-3
size: -
CDR3: CAISEFFLIGGDTEAFF

V: TRBV27
size: -
CDR3: CASSSPAAVSYEQYF

V: TRBV24-1
size: -
CDR3: CATSPHFGGSDADTQYF

V: TRBV5-1
size: many
CDR3: CASSSAGGAGEKLFF

V: TRBV11-2
size: -
CDR3: CASSLGSWGLPSKNIQYF

V: TRBV5-1
size: once
CDR3: CASSRIQDSNNEQFF

V: TRBV18
size: -
CDR3: CASSQAFGLNQPQHF

V: TRBV10-3
size: -
CDR3: CAISGGGTEAFF

V: TRBV9
size: -
CDR3: CASSVDAGADTQYF

V: TRBV2
size: -
CDR3: CASSPPVGGEYNEQFF

V: TRBV13
size: -
CDR3: CASSRTSGWVSGANVLTF

V: TRBV3-1/TRBV3-2
size: -
CDR3: CASSQDLTGVGYTF

V: TRBV11-2
size: -
CDR3: CASSQIGVLGPQHF

V: TRBV2
size: -
CDR3: CASRQQPGQFTFSNQPQHF

V: TRBV9
size: -
CDR3: CASSATGTGFNSPLHF

V: TRBV18
size: -
CDR3: CASSLGGESGNQPQHF

V: TRBV2
size: -
CDR3: CASSGGDRALSPLHF

V: TRBV4-1
size: -
CDR3: CASSQNRATDTQYF

V: TRBV6-5
size: once
CDR3: CASSRTIQETQYF

V: TRBV7-9
size: few
CDR3: CASSLLGRDRTYGYTF

V: TRBV6-1
size: -
CDR3: CASSEMGQARSTQHF

V: TRBV19
size: -
CDR3: CASSIRGGQGNYNSPLHF

V: TRBV10-2
size: -
CDR3: CASSERVHTEAFF

V: TRBV7-6
size: -
CDR3: CASSLGLAGGPTGELFF

V: TRBV4-1
size: -
CDR3: CASSQETGPTYNEQFF

V: TRBV6-5
size: -
CDR3: CASSYSDRGWTEAFF

V: TRBV27
size: -
CDR3: CASSPGNIYNEQFF

V: TRBV5-6
size: -
CDR3: CASSDGGRRLQETQYF

V: TRBV7-2
size: -
CDR3: CASSLGGGHQPQHF

V: TRBV27
size: -
CDR3: CASSPGQGRAPQHF

V: TRBV5-1
size: -
CDR3: CASSRQAPRNTEAFF

V: TRBV3-1/TRBV3-2
size: -
CDR3: CASSQVRGDRETQYF

V: TRBV24-1
size: once
CDR3: CATSDGAARGQVRELFF

V: TRBV2
size: -
CDR3: CASRVAGGHQETQYF

V: TRBV27
size: -
CDR3: CASSYSGSTYNEQFF

V: TRBV21-1
size: -
CDR3: CASSKVSASTDTQYF

V: TRBV5-1
size: -
CDR3: CASSEGLGYNEQFF

V: TRBV5-1
size: -
CDR3: CASSFSQNTEAFF

V: TRBV7-3
size: few
CDR3: CASSSNSGQPQHF

V: TRBV7-6
size: -
CDR3: CASSLDGTGRTGYTF

V: TRBV6-1
size: -
CDR3: CASSEWGTGVYALHF

V: TRBV6-5
size: -
CDR3: CASSRPTGVEQFF

V: TRBV6-6
size: -
CDR3: CASSYSSSGANVLTF

V: TRBV30
size: -
CDR3: CAWRPAGNTIYF

V: TRBV29-1
size: -
CDR3: CSVSVTGYGYTF

V: TRBV3-1/TRBV3-2
size: -
CDR3: CASSRTGLNTEAFF

V: TRBV7-6
size: once
CDR3: CASSLANTGGSKNTEAFF

V: TRBV7-9
size: once
CDR3: CASSVLGVTQYF